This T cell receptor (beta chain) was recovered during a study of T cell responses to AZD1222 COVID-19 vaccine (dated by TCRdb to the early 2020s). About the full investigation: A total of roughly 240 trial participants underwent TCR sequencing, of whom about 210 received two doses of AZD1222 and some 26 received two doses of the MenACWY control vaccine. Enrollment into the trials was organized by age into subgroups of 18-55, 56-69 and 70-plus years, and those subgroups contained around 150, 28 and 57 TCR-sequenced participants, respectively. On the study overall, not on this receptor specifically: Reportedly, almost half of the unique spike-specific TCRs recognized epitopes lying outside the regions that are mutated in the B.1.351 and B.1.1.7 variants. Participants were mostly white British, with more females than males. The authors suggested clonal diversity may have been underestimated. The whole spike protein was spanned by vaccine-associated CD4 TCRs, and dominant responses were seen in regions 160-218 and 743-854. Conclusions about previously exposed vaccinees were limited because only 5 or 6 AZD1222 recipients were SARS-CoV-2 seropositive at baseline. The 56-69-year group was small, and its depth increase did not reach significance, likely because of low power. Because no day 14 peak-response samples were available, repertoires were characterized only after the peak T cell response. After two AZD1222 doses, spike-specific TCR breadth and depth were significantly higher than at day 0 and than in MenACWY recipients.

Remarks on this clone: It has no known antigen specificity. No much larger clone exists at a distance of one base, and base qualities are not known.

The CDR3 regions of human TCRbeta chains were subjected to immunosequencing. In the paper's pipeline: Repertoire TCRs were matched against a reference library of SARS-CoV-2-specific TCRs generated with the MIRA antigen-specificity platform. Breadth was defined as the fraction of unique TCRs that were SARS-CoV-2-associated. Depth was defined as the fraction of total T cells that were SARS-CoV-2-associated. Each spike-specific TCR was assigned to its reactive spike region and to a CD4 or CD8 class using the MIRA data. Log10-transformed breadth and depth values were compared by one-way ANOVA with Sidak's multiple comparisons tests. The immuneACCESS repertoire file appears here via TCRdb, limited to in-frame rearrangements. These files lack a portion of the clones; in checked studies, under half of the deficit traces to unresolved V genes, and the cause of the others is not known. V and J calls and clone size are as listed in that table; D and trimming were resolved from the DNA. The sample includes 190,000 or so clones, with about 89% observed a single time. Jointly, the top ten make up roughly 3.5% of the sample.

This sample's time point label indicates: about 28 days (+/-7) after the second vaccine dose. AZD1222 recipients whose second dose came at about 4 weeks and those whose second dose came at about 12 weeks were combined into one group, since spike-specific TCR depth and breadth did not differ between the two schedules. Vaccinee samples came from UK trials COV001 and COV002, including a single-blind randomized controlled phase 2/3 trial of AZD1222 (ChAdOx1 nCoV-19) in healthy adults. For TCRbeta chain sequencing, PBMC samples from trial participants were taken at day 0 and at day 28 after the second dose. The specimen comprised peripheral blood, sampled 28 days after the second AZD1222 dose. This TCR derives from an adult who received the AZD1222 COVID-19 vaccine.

In nucleotides, the sequence is TGCGCCAGCAGTTTTACAGGGGTGAGGAACACTGAAGCTTTCTTT. Its product reads: CASSFTGVRNTEAFF. The chain is made from TRBV5-1 and TRBJ1-1; TRBD1 aligns with 7 central bases. Looking up the germline V gene yields CDR1 SGHRS and CDR2 YFSETQ. From V the trimming removes 5 bases and from J it removes 1 base, while the gene matches leave 8 bases of the junction unaccounted for. Measured from the cysteine to the phenylalanine, the CDR3 is 15 residues long. The entry retains the CDR3 DNA only, 45 bases that are in frame from base 1.